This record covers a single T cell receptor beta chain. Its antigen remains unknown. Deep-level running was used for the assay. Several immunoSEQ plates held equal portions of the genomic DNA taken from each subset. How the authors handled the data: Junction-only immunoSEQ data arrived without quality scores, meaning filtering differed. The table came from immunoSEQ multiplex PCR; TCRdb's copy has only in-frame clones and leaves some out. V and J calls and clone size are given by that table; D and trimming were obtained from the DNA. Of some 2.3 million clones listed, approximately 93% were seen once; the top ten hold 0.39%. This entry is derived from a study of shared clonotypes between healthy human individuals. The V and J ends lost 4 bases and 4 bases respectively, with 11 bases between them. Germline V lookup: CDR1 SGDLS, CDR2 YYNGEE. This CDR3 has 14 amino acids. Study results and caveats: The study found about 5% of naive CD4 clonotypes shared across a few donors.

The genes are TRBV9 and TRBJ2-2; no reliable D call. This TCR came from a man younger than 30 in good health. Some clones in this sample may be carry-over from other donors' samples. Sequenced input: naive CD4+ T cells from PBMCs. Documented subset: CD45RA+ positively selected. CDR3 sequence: CASSQETSTGELFF. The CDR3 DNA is TGTGCCAGCAGCCAGGAAACGAGCACCGGGGAGCTGTTTTTT.